The source of this T cell receptor (beta chain) is a study of beta chain features in type 1 diabetes. Trimming removed 1 base at V and 0 bases at J, with 9 bases between. This CDR3 contains 15 residues. The V gene's germline CDR1 is SGHTA and CDR2 FQGTGA. This clone showed up just a few times. Its antigen remains unknown. Findings and limits, study-wide: Shorter TCRB CDR3s, moderately but significantly so, marked every one of the four CD4+ subsets in Type 1 diabetes patients.

The authors reverse transcribed all of the isolated RNA, so sequencing captured expressed TCRB transcripts. Sequenced by immunoSEQ multiplex PCR; TCRdb stores in-frame clones only, minus some. The table shows about 250,000 clones, with about a tenth occurring only once. Sample: naive CD4+ T cells from blood. The chain uses TRBV7-3 and TRBJ2-5; no clear D gene. The TCR comes from a man aged 25 to 45 with type 1 diabetes. DNA for the CDR3: TGTGCCAGCAGCTTAAGCCCAGGCCACCAAGAGACCCAGTACTTC. The encoded protein is CASSLSPGHQETQYF.